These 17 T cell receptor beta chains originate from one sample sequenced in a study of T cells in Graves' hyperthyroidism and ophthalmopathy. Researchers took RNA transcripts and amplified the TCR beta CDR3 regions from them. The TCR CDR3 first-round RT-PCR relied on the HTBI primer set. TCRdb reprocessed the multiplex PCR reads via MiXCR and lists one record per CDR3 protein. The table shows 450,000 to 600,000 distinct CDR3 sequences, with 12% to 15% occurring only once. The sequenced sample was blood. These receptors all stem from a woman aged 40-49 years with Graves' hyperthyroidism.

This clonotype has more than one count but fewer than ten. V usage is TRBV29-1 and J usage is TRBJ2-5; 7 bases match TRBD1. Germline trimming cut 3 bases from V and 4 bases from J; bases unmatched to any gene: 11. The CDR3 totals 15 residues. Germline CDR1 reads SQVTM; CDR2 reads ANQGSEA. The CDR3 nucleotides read TGCAGCGTTGATTTCATGAGGACAGGAGGAGAGACCCAGTACTTC. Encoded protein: CSVDFMRTGGETQYF.

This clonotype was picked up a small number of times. Here the CDR3 DNA reads TGTGCCAGCAGTCAAACAGGGGGCGCGTTTCCCCACAATCAGCCCCAGCATTTT. Its translation is CASSQTGGAFPHNQPQHF. J is TRBJ1-5 and V is TRBV7-2, with 9 bases lining up with TRBD1. Per germline, CDR1 SGHTA and CDR2 FQGNSA. The CDR3 extends over 18 amino acids. V lost 6 bases, J lost 3 bases, and 15 bases stayed unmatched.

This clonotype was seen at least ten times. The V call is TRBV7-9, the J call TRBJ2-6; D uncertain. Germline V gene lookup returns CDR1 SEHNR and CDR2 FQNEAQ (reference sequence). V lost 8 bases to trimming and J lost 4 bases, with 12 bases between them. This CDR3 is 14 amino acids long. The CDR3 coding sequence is TGTGCCAGCGGGAAGGGATACGGGGCCAACGTCCTGACTTTC. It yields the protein CASGKGYGANVLTF. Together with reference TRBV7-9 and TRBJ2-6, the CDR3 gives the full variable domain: DTGVSQNPRHKITKRGQNVTFRCDPISEHNRLYWYRQTLGQGPEFLTYFQNEAQLEKSRLLSDRFSAERPKGSFSTLEIQRTEQGDSAMYLCASGKGYGANVLTFGAGSRLTVL.

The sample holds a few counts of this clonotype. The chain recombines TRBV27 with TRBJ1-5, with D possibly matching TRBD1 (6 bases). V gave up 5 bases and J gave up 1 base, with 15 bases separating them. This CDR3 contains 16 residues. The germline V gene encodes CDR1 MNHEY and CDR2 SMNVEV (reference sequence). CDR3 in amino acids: CASSPTQGYSNQPQHF. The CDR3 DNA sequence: TGTGCCAGCAGTCCAACACAGGGTTACAGCAATCAGCCCCAGCATTTT.

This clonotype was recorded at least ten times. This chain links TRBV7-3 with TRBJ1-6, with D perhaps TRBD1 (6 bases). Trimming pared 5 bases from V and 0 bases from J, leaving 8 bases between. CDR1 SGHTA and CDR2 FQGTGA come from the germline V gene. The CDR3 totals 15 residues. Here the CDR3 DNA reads TGTGCCAGCAGCCAGGGGAGCTCCTATAATTCACCCCTCCACTTT. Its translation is CASSQGSSYNSPLHF.

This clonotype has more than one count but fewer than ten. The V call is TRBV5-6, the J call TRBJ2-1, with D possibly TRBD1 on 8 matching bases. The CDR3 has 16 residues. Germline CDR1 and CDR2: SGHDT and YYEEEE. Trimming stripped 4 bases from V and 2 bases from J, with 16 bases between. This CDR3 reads CASSPGAGQAYNEQFF. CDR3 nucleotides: TGTGCCAGCAGCCCCGGAGCGGGACAGGCCTACAATGAGCAGTTCTTC.

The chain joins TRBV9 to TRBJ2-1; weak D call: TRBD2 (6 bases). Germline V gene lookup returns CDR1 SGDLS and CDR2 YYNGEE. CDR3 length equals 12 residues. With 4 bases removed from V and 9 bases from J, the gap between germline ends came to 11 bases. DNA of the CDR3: TGTGCCAGCAGCATTGGGACTTTTGAGCAGTTCTTC. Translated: CASSIGTFEQFF.

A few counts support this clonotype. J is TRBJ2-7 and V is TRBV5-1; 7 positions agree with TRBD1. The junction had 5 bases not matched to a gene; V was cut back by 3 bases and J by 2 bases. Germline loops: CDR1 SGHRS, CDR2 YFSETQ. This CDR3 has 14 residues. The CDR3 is CASSSDRETYEQYF. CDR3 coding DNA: TGCGCCAGCAGCTCCGACAGGGAAACCTACGAGCAGTACTTC.

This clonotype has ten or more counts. In DNA, the CDR3 is TGTGCCAGCTCACCAGGAGCGGGAGCTGTTGGTAAGCAGTTCTTC. The encoded protein is CASSPGAGAVGKQFF. The chain combines TRBV18 with TRBJ2-1, with TRBD2 matching 8 bases. CDR1 and CDR2 from the germline V gene are KGHSH and LQKENI. This CDR3 has 15 residues. V lost 2 bases and J lost 11; bases outside the gene matches: 11.

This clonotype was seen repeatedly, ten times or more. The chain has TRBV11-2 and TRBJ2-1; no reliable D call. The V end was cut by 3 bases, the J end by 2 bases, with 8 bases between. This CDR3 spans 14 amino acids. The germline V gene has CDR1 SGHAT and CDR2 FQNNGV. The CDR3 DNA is TGTGCCAGCAGCTTTAGGGATACCTACAATGAGCAGTTCTTC. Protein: CASSFRDTYNEQFF.

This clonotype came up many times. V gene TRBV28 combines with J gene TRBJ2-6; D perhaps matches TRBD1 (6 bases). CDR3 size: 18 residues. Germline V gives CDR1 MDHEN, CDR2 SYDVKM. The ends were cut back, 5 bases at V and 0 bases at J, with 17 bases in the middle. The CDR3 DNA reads TGTGCCAGCAGTCCGGGTGGGACACCCGTCTCTGGGGCCAACGTCCTGACTTTC. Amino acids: CASSPGGTPVSGANVLTF. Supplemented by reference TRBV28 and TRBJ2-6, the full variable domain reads DVKVTQSSRYLVKRTGEKVFLECVQDMDHENMFWYRQDPGLGLRLIYFSYDVKMKEKGDIPEGYSVSREKKERFSLILESASTNQTSMYLCASSPGGTPVSGANVLTFGAGSRLTVL.

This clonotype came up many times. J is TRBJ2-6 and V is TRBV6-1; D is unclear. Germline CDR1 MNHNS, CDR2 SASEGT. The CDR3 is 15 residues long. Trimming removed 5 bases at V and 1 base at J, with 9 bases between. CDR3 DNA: TGTGCCAGCAGTCCGGACGAATCTGGGGCCAACGTCCTGACTTTC. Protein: CASSPDESGANVLTF.

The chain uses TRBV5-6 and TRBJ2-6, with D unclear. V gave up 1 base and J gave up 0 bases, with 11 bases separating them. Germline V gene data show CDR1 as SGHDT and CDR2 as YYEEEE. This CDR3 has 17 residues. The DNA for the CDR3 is TGTGCCAGCAGCTTGTGGCTGACCGCCTCTGGGGCCAACGTCCTGACTTTC. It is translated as CASSLWLTASGANVLTF.

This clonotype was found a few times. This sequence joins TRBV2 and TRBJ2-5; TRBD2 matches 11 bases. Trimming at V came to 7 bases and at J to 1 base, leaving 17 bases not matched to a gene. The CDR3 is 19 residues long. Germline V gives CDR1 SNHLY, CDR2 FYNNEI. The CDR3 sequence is CASTKTGSTSGRLQETQYF. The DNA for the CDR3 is TGTGCCAGCACCAAGACAGGGTCAACTAGCGGGAGACTCCAAGAGACCCAGTACTTC.

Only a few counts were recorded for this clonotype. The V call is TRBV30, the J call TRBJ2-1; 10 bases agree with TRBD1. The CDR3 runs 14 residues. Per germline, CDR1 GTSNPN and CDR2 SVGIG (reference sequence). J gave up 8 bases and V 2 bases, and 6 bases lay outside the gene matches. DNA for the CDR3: TGTGCCTGGAGTAGGACAGGGGGTTTCGATGAGCAGTTCTTC. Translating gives CAWSRTGGFDEQFF.

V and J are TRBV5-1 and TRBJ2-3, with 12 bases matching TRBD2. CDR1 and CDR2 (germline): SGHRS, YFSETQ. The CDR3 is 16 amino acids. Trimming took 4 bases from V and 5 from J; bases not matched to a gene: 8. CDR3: CASSLLTSGSGDTQYF. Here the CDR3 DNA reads TGCGCCAGCAGCCTGCTGACTAGCGGGAGTGGAGATACGCAGTATTTT. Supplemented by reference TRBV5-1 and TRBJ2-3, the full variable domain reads KAGVTQTPRYLIKTRGQQVTLSCSPISGHRSVSWYQQTPGQGLQFLFEYFSETQRNKGNFPGRFSGRQFSNSRSEMNVSTLELGDSALYLCASSLLTSGSGDTQYFGPGTRLTVL.

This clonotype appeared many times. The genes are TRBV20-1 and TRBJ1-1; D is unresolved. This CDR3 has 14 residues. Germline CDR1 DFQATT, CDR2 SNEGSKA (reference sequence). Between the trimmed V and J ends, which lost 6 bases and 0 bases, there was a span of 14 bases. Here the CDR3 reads CSANRGVMNTEAFF. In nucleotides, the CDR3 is TGCAGTGCCAACCGTGGGGTCATGAACACTGAAGCTTTCTTT.